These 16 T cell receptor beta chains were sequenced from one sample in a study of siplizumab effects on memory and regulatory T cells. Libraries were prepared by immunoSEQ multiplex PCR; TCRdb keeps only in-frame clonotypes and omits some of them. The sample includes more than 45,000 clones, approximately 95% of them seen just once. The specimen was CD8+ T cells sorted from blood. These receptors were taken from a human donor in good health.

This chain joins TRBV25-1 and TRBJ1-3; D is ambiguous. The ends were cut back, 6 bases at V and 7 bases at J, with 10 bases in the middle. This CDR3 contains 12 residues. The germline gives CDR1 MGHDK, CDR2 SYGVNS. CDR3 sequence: CASSSLGNTIYF. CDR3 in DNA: TGTGCCAGCAGCTCTCTTGGGAACACCATATATTTT.

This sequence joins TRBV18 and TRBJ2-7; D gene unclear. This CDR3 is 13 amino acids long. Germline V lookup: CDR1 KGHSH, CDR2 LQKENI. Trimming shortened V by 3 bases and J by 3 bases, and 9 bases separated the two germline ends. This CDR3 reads CASSPDSDYEQYF. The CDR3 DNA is TGTGCCAGCTCACCGGATTCCGACTACGAGCAGTACTTC.

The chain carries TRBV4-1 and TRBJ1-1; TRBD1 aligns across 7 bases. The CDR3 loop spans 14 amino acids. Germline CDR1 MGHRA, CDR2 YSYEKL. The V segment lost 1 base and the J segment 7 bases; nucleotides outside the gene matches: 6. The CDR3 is CASSQVMAGGEAFF. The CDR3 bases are TGCGCCAGCAGCCAAGTGATGGCAGGGGGTGAAGCTTTCTTT.

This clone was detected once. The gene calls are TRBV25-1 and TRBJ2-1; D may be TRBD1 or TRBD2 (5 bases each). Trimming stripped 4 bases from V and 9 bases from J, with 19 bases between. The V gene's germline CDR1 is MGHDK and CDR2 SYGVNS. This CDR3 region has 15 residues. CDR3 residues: CASSVGTSSRGEQFF. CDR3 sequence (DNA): TGTGCCAGCAGTGTAGGGACCTCCAGTCGGGGTGAGCAGTTCTTC. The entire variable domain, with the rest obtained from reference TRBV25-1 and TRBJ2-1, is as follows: EADIYQTPRYLVIGTGKKITLECSQTMGHDKMYWYQQDPGMELHLIHYSYGVNSTEKGDLSSESTVSRIRTEHFPLTLESARPSHTSQYLCASSVGTSSRGEQFFGPGTRLTVL.

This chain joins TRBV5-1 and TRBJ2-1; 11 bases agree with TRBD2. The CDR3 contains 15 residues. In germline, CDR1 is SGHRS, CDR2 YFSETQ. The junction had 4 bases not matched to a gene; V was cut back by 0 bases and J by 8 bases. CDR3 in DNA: TGCGCCAGCAGCTTGGAAACTAGCGGGAGATATGAGCAGTTCTTC. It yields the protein CASSLETSGRYEQFF.

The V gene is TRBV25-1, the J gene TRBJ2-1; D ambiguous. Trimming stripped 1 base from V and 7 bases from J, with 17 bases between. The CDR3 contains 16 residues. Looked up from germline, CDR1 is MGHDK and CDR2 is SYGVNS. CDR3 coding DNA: TGTGCCAGCAGTGAATTTTGGAAACTGGGAAGGAATGAGCAGTTCTTC. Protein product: CASSEFWKLGRNEQFF.

The CDR3: CASALTDTQYF. CDR3 sequence (DNA): TGTGCCAGCGCCCTTACAGATACGCAGTATTTT. This sequence joins TRBV21-1 and TRBJ2-3. TRBV21-1 is deemed a pseudogene. The CDR3 is made up of 11 amino acids.

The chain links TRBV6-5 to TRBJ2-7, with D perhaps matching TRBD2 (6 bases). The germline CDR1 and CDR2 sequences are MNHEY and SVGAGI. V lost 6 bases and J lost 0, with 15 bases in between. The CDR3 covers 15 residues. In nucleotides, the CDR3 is TGTGCCAGCAGGAGAGCGGGCAAGAGCTCCTACGAGCAGTACTTC. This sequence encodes CASRRAGKSSYEQYF.

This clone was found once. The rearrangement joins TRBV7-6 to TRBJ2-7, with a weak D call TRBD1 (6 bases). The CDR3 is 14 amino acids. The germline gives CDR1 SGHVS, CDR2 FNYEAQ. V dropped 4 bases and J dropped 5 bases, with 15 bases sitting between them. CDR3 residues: CASSSNQGHDEQYF. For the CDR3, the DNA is TGTGCCAGCAGCTCAAATCAGGGGCATGACGAGCAGTACTTC. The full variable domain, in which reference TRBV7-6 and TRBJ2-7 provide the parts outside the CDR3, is GAGVSQSPRYKVTKRGQDVALRCDPISGHVSLYWYRQALGQGPEFLTYFNYEAQQDKSGLPNDRFSAERPEGSISTLTIQRTEQRDSAMYRCASSSNQGHDEQYFGPGTRLTVT.

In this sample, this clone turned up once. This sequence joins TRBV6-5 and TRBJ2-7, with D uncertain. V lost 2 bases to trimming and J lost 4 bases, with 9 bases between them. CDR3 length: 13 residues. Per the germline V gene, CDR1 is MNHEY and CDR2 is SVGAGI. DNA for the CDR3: TGTGCCAGCAGTTACCGGCCGACTTACGAGCAGTACTTC. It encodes CASSYRPTYEQYF.

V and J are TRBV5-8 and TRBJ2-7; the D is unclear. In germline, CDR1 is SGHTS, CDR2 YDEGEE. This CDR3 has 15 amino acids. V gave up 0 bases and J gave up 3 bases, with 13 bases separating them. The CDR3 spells CASSLVQAVFYEQYF. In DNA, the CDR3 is TGTGCCAGCAGCTTGGTGCAGGCCGTTTTCTACGAGCAGTACTTC.

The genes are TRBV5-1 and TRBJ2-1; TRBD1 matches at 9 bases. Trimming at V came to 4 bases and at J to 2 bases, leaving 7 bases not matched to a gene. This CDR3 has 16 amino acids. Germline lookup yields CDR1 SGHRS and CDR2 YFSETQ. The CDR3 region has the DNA TGCGCCAGCAGCCCCGGGACAGGGCCTCCCTACAATGAGCAGTTCTTC. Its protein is CASSPGTGPPYNEQFF.

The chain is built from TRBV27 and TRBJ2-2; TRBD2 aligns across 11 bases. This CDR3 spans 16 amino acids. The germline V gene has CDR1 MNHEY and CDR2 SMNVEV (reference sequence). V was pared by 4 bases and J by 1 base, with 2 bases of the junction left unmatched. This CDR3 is CASSWLAGGNTGELFF. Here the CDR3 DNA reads TGTGCCAGCAGTTGGCTAGCGGGAGGGAACACCGGGGAGCTGTTTTTT.

CDR3 DNA sequence: TGTGCCAGCAGTGGGGGACATTCCTATGGCTACACCTTC. Translated: CASSGGHSYGYTF. This sequence joins TRBV6-1 and TRBJ1-2; D might be TRBD1 (6 bases). Germline V CDR1 and CDR2: MNHNS, SASEGT. The CDR3 loop spans 13 amino acids. V lost 4 bases to trimming and J lost 4 bases, with 10 bases between them.

CDR3 sequence reads: CASSYSVQRNTEAFF. The DNA for the CDR3 is TGTGCCAGCAGTTACTCGGTGCAGAGGAACACTGAAGCTTTCTTT. The chain couples TRBV6-6 to TRBJ1-1; D remains ambiguous. CDR3 size: 15 residues. Trimming left V 0 bases short and J 1 base short, with 9 bases between. Germline CDR1 and CDR2: MNHNY and SVGAGI (reference sequence).

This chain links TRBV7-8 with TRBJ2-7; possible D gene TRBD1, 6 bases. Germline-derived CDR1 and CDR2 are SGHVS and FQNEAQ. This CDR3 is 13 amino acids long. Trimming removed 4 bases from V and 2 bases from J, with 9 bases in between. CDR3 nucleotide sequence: TGTGCCAGCAGCTCCAGGGGTGCCTACGAGCAGTACTTC. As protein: CASSSRGAYEQYF.